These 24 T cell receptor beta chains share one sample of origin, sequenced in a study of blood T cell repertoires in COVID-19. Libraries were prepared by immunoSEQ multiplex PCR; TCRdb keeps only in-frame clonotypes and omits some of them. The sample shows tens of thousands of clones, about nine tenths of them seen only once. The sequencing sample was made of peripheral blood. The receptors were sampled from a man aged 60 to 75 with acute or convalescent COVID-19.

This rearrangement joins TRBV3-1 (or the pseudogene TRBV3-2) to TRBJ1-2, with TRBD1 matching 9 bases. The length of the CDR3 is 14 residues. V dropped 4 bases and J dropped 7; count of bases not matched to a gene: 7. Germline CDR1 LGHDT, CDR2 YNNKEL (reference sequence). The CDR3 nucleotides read TGTGCCAGCAGCCCTTCGGGACAGGGATCTGGCTACACCTTC. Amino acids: CASSPSGQGSGYTF.

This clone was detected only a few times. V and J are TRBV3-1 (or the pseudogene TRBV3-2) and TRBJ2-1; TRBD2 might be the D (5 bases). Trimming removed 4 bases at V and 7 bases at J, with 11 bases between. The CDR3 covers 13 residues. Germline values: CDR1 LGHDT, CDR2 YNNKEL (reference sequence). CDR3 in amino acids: CASSPEGRNEQFF. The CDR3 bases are TGTGCCAGCAGCCCTGAGGGAAGGAATGAGCAGTTCTTC.

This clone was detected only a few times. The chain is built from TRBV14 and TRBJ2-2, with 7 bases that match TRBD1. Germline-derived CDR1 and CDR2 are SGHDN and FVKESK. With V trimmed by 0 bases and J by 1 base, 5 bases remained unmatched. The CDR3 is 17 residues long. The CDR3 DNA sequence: TGTGCCAGCAGCCAAGATCCGGGGACAGTGAACACCGGGGAGCTGTTTTTT. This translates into CASSQDPGTVNTGELFF. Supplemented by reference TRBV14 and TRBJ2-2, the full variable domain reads EAGVTQFPSHSVIEKGQTVTLRCDPISGHDNLYWYRRVMGKEIKFLLHFVKESKQDESGMPNNRFLAERTGGTYSTLKVQPAELEDSGVYFCASSQDPGTVNTGELFFGEGSRLTVL.

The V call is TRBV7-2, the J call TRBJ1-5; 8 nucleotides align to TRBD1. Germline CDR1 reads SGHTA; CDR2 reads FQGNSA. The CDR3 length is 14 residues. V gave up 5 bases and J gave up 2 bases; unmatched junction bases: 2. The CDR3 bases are TGTGCCAGCAGCGTACAGGGGGGCAATCAGCCCCAGCATTTT. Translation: CASSVQGGNQPQHF.

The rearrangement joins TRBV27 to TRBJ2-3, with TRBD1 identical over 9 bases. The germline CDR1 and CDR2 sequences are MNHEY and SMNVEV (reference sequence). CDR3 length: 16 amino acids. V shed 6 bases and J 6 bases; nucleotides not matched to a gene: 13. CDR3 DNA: TGTGCCAGCAGAAGCGTTGGGGACAGGGTCCCCGATACGCAGTATTTT. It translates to CASRSVGDRVPDTQYF.

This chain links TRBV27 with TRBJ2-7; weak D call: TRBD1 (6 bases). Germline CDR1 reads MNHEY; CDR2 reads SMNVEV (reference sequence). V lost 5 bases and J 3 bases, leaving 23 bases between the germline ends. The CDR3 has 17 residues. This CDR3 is CASSPPWGQPSLYEQYF. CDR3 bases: TGTGCCAGCAGTCCCCCCTGGGGGCAACCCAGCCTCTACGAGCAGTACTTC.

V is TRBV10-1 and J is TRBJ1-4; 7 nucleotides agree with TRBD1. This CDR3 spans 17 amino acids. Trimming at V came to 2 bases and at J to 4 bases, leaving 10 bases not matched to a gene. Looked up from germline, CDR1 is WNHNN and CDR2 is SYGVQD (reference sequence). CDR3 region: CASSEVKGAPGNEKLFF. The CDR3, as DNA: TGCGCCAGCAGTGAGGTCAAGGGGGCCCCCGGTAATGAAAAACTGTTTTTT.

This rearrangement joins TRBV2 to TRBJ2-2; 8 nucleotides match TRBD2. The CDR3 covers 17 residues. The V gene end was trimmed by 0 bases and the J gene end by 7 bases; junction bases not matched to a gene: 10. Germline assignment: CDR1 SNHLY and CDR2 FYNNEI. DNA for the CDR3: TGTGCCAGCAGTGAAGCTTACGGGAGGGCCGGAGGCGGGGAGCTGTTTTTT. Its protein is CASSEAYGRAGGGELFF.

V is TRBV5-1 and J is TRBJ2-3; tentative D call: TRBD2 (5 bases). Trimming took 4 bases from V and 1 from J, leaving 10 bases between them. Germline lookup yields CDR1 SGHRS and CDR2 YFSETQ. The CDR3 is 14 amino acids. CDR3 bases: TGCGCCAGCAGCATTACTAGTCGCACAGATACGCAGTATTTT. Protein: CASSITSRTDTQYF. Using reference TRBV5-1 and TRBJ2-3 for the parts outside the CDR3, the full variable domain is KAGVTQTPRYLIKTRGQQVTLSCSPISGHRSVSWYQQTPGQGLQFLFEYFSETQRNKGNFPGRFSGRQFSNSRSEMNVSTLELGDSALYLCASSITSRTDTQYFGPGTRLTVL.

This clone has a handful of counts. The CDR3 protein is CASSPTRGGGETHGYTF. In nucleotides, the CDR3 is TGTGCCAGCAGTCCGACCCGGGGGGGCGGGGAAACTCATGGCTACACCTTC. The chain couples TRBV5-6 to TRBJ1-2; possibly TRBD1 for D (6 bases). There are 17 residues in the CDR3. V gave up 5 bases and J gave up 6 bases, with 26 bases separating them. Germline assignment: CDR1 SGHDT and CDR2 YYEEEE.

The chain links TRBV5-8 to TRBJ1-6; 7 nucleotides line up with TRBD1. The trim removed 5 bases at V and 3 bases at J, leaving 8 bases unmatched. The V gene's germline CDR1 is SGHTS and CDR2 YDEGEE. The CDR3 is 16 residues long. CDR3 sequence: CASSIGQGVYNSPLHF. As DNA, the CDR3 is TGTGCCAGCAGTATTGGGCAGGGGGTCTATAATTCACCCCTCCACTTT.

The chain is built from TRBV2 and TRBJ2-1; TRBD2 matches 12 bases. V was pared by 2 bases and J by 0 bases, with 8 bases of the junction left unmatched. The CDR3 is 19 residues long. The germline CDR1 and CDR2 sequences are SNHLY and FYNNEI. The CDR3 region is CASSETGLAGPRSYNEQFF. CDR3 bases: TGTGCCAGCAGTGAAACCGGACTAGCGGGACCCCGCTCCTACAATGAGCAGTTCTTC.

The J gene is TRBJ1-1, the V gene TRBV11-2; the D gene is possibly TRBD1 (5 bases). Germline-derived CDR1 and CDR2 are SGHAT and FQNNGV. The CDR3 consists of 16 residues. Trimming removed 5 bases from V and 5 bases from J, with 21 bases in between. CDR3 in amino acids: CASSPGRRGGGTEAFF. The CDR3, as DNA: TGTGCCAGCAGCCCAGGGAGGCGGGGCGGGGGAACTGAAGCTTTCTTT.

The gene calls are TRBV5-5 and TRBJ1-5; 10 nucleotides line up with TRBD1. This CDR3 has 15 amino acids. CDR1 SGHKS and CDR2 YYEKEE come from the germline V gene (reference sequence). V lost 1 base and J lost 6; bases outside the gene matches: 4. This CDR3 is CASSLQTGGVQPQHF. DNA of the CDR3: TGTGCCAGCAGCTTGCAGACAGGGGGCGTTCAGCCCCAGCATTTT. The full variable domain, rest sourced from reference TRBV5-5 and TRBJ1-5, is DAGVTQSPTHLIKTRGQQVTLRCSPISGHKSVSWYQQVLGQGPQFIFQYYEKEERGRGNFPDRFSARQFPNYSSELNVNALLLGDSALYLCASSLQTGGVQPQHFGDGTRLSIL.

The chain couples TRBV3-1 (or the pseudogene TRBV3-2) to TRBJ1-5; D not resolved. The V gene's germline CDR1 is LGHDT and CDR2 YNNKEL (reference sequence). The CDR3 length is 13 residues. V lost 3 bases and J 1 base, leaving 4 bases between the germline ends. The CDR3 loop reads CASSQSSNQPQHF. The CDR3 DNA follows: TGTGCCAGCAGCCAGAGCAGCAATCAGCCCCAGCATTTT.

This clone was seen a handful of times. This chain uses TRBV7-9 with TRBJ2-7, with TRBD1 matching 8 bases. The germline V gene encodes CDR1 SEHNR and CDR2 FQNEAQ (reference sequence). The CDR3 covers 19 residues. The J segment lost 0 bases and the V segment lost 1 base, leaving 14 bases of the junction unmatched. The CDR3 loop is CASSLGALQGGPVSYEQYF. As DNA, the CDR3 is TGTGCCAGCAGCTTAGGGGCACTACAGGGGGGACCTGTCTCCTACGAGCAGTACTTC.

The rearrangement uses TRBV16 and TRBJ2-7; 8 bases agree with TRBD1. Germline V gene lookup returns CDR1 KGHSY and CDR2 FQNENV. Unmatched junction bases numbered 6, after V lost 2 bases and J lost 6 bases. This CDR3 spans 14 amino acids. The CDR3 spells CASSQGQGAGEQYF. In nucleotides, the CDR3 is TGTGCCAGCAGCCAAGGACAGGGCGCCGGCGAGCAGTACTTC.

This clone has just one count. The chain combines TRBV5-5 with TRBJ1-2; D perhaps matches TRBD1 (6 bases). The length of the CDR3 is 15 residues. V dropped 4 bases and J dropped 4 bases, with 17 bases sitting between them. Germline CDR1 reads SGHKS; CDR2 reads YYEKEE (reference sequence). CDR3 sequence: CASSHYTPDSYGYTF. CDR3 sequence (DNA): TGTGCCAGCAGCCATTACACCCCGGACAGCTATGGCTACACCTTC. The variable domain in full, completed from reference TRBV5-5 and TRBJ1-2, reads DAGVTQSPTHLIKTRGQQVTLRCSPISGHKSVSWYQQVLGQGPQFIFQYYEKEERGRGNFPDRFSARQFPNYSSELNVNALLLGDSALYLCASSHYTPDSYGYTFGSGTRLTVV.

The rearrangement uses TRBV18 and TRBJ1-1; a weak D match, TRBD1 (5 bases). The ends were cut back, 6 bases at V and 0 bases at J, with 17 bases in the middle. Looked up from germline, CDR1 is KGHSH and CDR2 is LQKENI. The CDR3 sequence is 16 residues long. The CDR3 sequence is CASSQSVTGLNTEAFF. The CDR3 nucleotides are TGTGCCAGCTCCCAATCTGTTACAGGATTGAACACTGAAGCTTTCTTT.

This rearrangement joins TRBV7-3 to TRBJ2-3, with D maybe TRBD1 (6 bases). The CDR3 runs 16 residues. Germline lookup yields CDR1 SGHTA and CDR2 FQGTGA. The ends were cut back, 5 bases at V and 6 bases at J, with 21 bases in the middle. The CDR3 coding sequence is TGTGCCAGCAGCCTGGGTAGAGGGGGATACATTGATACGCAGTATTTT. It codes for CASSLGRGGYIDTQYF.

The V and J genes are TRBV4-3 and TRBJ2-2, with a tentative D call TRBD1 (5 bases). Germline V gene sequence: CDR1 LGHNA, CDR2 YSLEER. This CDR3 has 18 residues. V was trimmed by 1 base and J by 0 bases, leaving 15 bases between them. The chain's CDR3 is CASSQGPRQSANTGELFF. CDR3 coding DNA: TGCGCCAGCAGCCAAGGTCCGAGACAGAGCGCGAACACCGGGGAGCTGTTTTTT.

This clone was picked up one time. This chain's CDR3 is CASSARMGNTEAFF. The DNA of the CDR3 is TGTGCCAGCAGCGCGAGGATGGGGAACACTGAAGCTTTCTTT. The chain joins TRBV9 to TRBJ1-1; D unclear. The CDR3 covers 14 residues. Germline V gene sequence: CDR1 SGDLS, CDR2 YYNGEE. Trimming pared 3 bases from V and 1 base from J, leaving 10 bases between.

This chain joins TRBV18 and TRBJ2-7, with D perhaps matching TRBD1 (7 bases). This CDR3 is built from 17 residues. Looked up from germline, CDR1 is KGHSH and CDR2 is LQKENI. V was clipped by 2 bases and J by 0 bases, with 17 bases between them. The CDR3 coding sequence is TGTGCCAGCTCACCAGCGTCCGGGGGACAGAGCTCCTACGAGCAGTACTTC. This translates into CASSPASGGQSSYEQYF.

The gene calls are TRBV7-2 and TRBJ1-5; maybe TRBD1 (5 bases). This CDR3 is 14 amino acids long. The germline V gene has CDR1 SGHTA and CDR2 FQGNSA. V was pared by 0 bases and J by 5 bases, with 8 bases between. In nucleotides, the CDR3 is TGTGCCAGCAGCTTAGCGCTACAGGATCAGCCCCAGCATTTT. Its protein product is CASSLALQDQPQHF.